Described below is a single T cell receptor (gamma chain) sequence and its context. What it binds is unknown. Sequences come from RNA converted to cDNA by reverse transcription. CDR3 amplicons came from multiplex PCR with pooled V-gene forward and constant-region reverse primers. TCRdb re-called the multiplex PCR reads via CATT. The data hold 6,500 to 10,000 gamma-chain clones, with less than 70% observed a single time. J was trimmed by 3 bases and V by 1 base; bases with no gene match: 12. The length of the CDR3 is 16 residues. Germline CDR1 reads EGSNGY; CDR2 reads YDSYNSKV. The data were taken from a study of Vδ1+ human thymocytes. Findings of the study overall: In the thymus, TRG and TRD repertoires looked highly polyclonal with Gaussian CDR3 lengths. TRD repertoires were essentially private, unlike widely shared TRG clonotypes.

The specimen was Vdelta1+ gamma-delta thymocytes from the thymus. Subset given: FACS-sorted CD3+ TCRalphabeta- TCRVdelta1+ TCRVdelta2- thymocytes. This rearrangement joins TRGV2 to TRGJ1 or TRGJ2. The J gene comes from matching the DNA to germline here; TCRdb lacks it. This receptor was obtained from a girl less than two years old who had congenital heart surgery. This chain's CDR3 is CATWDGPSWRYYKKLF. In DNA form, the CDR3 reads TGTGCCACCTGGGACGGTCCCTCATGGCGTTATTATAAGAAACTCTTT.